A selection of T cell receptor beta chains follows, all from one sample in a study of T cell responses to AZD1222 COVID-19 vaccine. Clones were read by immunoSEQ multiplex PCR, and TCRdb kept only the in-frame ones, dropping some. The sample shows 120,000 to 150,000 clones, 92% of them seen only once. Source: peripheral blood, taken 28 days after the second AZD1222 dose. The receptors were sampled from an adult who received the AZD1222 COVID-19 vaccine. Each CDR3 is given with its conserved first and last residue. Fields, in order: J gene, clone size, V gene, D gene, CDR3 length, CDR3 protein, CDR3 DNA. D genes are given only for firm matches. Clone size appears in some rows only: once, few, many, or a class for an expanded clone.

TRBJ1-1	-	TRBV20-1	-	11	CSAYADSEAFF	TGCAGTGCATATGCCGACAGTGAAGCTTTCTTT
TRBJ2-6	once	TRBV18	-	14	CASSPGTGANVLTF	TGTGCCAGCTCACCAGGAACTGGGGCCAACGTCCTGACTTTC
TRBJ2-1	-	TRBV4-2	-	12	CASRRDPHEQFF	TGTGCCAGCAGGAGGGACCCCCATGAGCAGTTCTTC
TRBJ2-1	-	TRBV3-1/TRBV3-2	-	15	CASSQDVSSYNEQFF	TGTGCCAGCAGCCAAGACGTCAGCTCCTACAATGAGCAGTTCTTC
TRBJ1-5	-	TRBV7-2	TRBD1	13	CASSLDREQPQHF	TGTGCCAGCAGCTTGGACAGGGAACAGCCCCAGCATTTT
TRBJ2-1	-	TRBV6-5	TRBD2	15	CASGPAGGIRDEQFF	TGTGCCAGCGGCCCGGCGGGAGGGATTAGGGATGAGCAGTTCTTC
TRBJ2-1	-	TRBV18	TRBD2	16	CASSPGTSGGRDEQFF	TGTGCCAGCTCACCCGGGACTAGCGGGGGGCGAGATGAGCAGTTCTTC
TRBJ1-3	-	TRBV12-3/TRBV12-4	-	10	CASGFNTIYF	TGTGCCAGCGGGTTCAACACCATATATTTT
TRBJ1-5	once	TRBV18	-	13	CASSRDSNQPQHF	TGTGCCAGCTCACGCGACAGCAATCAGCCCCAGCATTTT
TRBJ2-1	-	TRBV11-3	-	16	CASSLEPPDRYNEQFF	TGTGCCAGCAGCTTAGAACCTCCCGACAGATACAATGAGCAGTTCTTC
TRBJ2-7	few	TRBV3-1/TRBV3-2	-	16	CASSQSRRGSLYEQYF	TGTGCCAGCAGCCAATCCCGGAGGGGATCCCTGTACGAGCAGTACTTC
TRBJ2-1	-	TRBV6-2/TRBV6-3	TRBD2	16	CASSYPTSGSDDEQFF	TGTGCCAGCAGTTACCCGACTAGCGGGAGTGATGATGAGCAGTTCTTC
TRBJ1-1	-	TRBV27	-	15	CASRPPRVKNTEAFF	TGTGCCAGCAGGCCGCCGAGAGTAAAGAACACTGAAGCTTTCTTT
TRBJ1-4	-	TRBV3-1/TRBV3-2	TRBD1	18	CASSQGRRQGRTNEKLFF	TGTGCCAGCAGCCAGGGGAGGAGACAGGGACGCACTAATGAAAAACTGTTTTTT
TRBJ1-4	-	TRBV19	TRBD1	15	CASSINQGADEKLFF	TGTGCCAGTAGTATAAACCAGGGGGCGGATGAAAAACTGTTTTTT
TRBJ2-3	once	TRBV11-1	-	16	CASSQSWDAGIDTQYF	TGTGCCAGCAGCCAAAGTTGGGATGCGGGGATAGATACGCAGTATTTT
TRBJ2-7	-	TRBV7-2	TRBD2	18	CASSLSPSGRTSPYEQYF	TGTGCCAGCAGCTTAAGCCCTAGCGGGAGGACCTCCCCTTACGAGCAGTACTTC
TRBJ1-1	few	TRBV19	-	16	CASSKKGQGPNTEAFF	TGTGCCAGTAGTAAGAAAGGCCAGGGGCCTAACACTGAAGCTTTCTTT
TRBJ2-7	-	TRBV2	-	10	CASEGYEQYF	TGTGCCAGCGAGGGGTACGAGCAGTACTTC
TRBJ2-5	-	TRBV9	-	13	CASSVTSVETQYF	TGTGCCAGCAGCGTAACTAGTGTAGAGACCCAGTACTTC
TRBJ2-7	-	TRBV19	TRBD1	15	CASSLIDRDSAEQYF	TGTGCCAGTAGTCTAATTGACAGGGATTCCGCCGAGCAGTACTTC
TRBJ1-2	-	TRBV6-2/TRBV6-3	-	12	CASSQGLYGYTF	TGTGCCAGCAGTCAGGGGCTCTATGGCTACACCTTC
TRBJ2-5	-	TRBV7-2	-	11	CASSSVETQYF	TGTGCCAGCAGCTCCGTTGAGACCCAGTACTTC
TRBJ2-3	-	TRBV5-6	-	17	CASSYLPTGPGTDTQYF	TGTGCCAGCAGCTACCTACCAACGGGGCCGGGCACAGATACGCAGTATTTT
TRBJ2-4	once	TRBV21-1	-	16	CASSADRGLAKNIQYF	TGTGCCAGCAGCGCAGACAGGGGGCTAGCCAAAAACATTCAGTACTTC
TRBJ2-3	-	TRBV7-2	TRBD2	14	CASSWGLAGDTQYF	TGTGCCAGCAGCTGGGGACTAGCGGGGGATACGCAGTATTTT
TRBJ1-4	once	TRBV4-3	-	15	CASSQVGRGVEKLFF	TGCGCCAGCAGCCAAGTAGGCAGGGGTGTTGAAAAACTGTTTTTT
TRBJ1-6	-	TRBV5-4	-	14	CASSWDTENSPLHF	TGTGCCAGCAGCTGGGACACAGAGAATTCACCCCTCCACTTT
TRBJ1-5	-	TRBV2	-	14	CASNRGERDQPQHF	TGTGCCAGCAATCGGGGGGAGCGGGATCAGCCCCAGCATTTT
TRBJ2-2	-	TRBV24-1	TRBD2	18	CATSAHRGGLAGTGELFF	TGTGCCACCAGTGCGCACAGGGGAGGACTAGCGGGTACCGGGGAGCTGTTTTTT
TRBJ2-3	-	TRBV12-3/TRBV12-4	-	13	CASSFGGPGTQYF	TGTGCCAGCAGTTTTGGGGGGCCTGGCACGCAGTATTTT
TRBJ2-7	-	TRBV15	-	15	CATSRDHREEGEQYF	TGTGCCACCAGCAGAGATCACAGGGAGGAAGGCGAGCAGTACTTC
TRBJ2-1	-	TRBV28	-	15	CASSFTRGLDNEQFF	TGTGCCAGCAGTTTCACGCGAGGGCTTGACAATGAGCAGTTCTTC